This T cell receptor beta chain comes out of a study of blood T cells in healthy people across ages. Study as a whole: The capture of about one barcoded beta molecule per two T cells was achieved by template switching. Study observations and caveats: Age showed a roughly linear inverse relationship with TCR beta diversity per million T cells.

A J-beta primer mix and a sample-barcoded 5' primer were used in a second PCR of roughly 6 to 11 cycles. TCRdb reanalysed the 5' RACE reads using MiXCR and keeps one entry per CDR3 protein. The sample shows about 650,000 distinct CDR3 sequences, approximately 29% of them seen only once. The CDR3 has 12 residues. This clonotype was seen a few times. Its antigen is undetermined. At one of its ends the junction is not consistent with the germline gene, which may arise from a read error. This TCR was sampled from a woman of 80 years or more in good health. Material for sequencing was blood. The chain uses TRBV12-3 or TRBV12-4 and TRBJ1-2; 7 bases line up with TRBD1. This CDR3 is CARRGGRYGYTF. CDR3 nucleotide sequence: TGTGCCCGCAGGGGGGGTCGATACGGCTACACCTTC.